This TCR beta chain was obtained from a study of response to subunit inactivated influenza vaccine (dated by TCRdb to about 2018). Context from the whole study: To follow how T cells responded to a trivalent subunit inactivated influenza vaccine, the researchers relied on deep quantitative profiling of the T cell receptor repertoire.

CDR1 and CDR2, per the germline V gene, are MNHNS and SASEGT. V is pared back by 6 bases and J by 2 bases, with 11 bases lying between the germline termini. The CDR3 numbers 14 residues from cysteine through phenylalanine. Of all the DNA, just the CDR3 is kept, 42 bases in frame from base 1. Only a few counts were recorded for this clonotype. What antigen it recognizes has not been identified. Base-call qualities are not available, and no considerably larger clone is one nucleotide away. The research as a whole found: It was suggested by the authors that each seasonal influenza vaccination may recruit only a limited number of new T cells.

Libraries were prepared through RT-PCR. The sequencer listed for this sample is Illumina HiSeq 2500. TCRdb took the public reads, trimmed them with fastp at Q25, ran MiXCR for clone calling and kept in-frame beta chains. Each record represents a unique CDR3 protein, reported with the most common genes and DNA among its rows. Counted in this sample were 710,000 or so distinct CDR3 sequences; 15% to 19% of them appeared once. 11% of the sample comes from the top ten. Recombination joined TRBV6-1 with TRBJ2-1; a tentative D match to TRBD2 spans 6 bases. Sample: PBMCs from blood, taken about 13 days after vaccination. The receptor's source is a man between 50 and 59 years old who received an inactivated influenza vaccine. Donor details come from another sample of the same person, matched by shared clones. The nucleotide sequence reads as follows: TGTGCCAGCAGCCCGGGACTTACCTACAATGAGCAGTTCTTC. Its product reads: CASSPGLTYNEQFF.